A selection of T cell receptor beta chains follows, all from one sample in a study of cytomegalovirus exposure and HLA in healthy donors. Clones were read by immunoSEQ multiplex PCR, and TCRdb kept only the in-frame ones, dropping some. The sample yields about 250,000 clones, over 75% seen once. The sequenced sample consisted of PBMCs. These receptors were obtained from a man younger than 35 in good health and CMV-seropositive. The CDR3 runs from the conserved cysteine through the conserved F or W. A D gene is named only where the DNA matches it firmly. Expanded clones are given a class, and other clones once, few, many or no size at all.

size	V	J	D	CDR3	DNA
.	TRBV7-2	TRBJ1-5	TRBD1	CASSLDRGNQPQHF	TGTGCCAGCAGCCTGGACAGGGGGAATCAGCCCCAGCATTTT
.	TRBV21-1	TRBJ2-6	.	CASSKVGDTYSGANVLTF	TGTGCCAGCAGCAAAGTAGGGGACACCTACTCTGGGGCCAACGTCCTGACTTTC
.	TRBV9	TRBJ1-2	TRBD1	CASSKTGDYGYTF	TGTGCCAGCAGCAAGACAGGGGACTATGGCTACACCTTC
.	TRBV4-2	TRBJ2-7	TRBD2	CASSQGLAPTAYEQYF	TGTGCCAGCAGCCAGGGACTAGCGCCCACAGCCTACGAGCAGTACTTC
.	TRBV27	TRBJ2-3	TRBD2	CASRQLAGVETDTQYF	TGTGCCAGCAGACAACTAGCGGGAGTCGAAACAGATACGCAGTATTTT
.	TRBV5-3	TRBJ2-7	TRBD2	CALVVLAGGPWNEQYF	TGTGCCCTGGTCGTTTTAGCGGGAGGGCCTTGGAACGAGCAGTACTTC
.	TRBV27	TRBJ2-2	TRBD1	CASSATGGSTGELFF	TGTGCCAGCAGTGCTACAGGGGGAAGTACCGGGGAGCTGTTTTTT
.	TRBV5-6	TRBJ2-3	.	CASSDGPSTDTQYF	TGTGCCAGCAGCGATGGTCCTAGCACAGATACGCAGTATTTT
.	TRBV7-9	TRBJ2-7	.	CASSLSPGPYEQYF	TGTGCCAGCAGCCTCAGCCCCGGCCCCTACGAGCAGTACTTC
.	TRBV28	TRBJ1-5	.	CASSGGVQPQHF	TGTGCCAGCAGTGGGGGCGTTCAGCCCCAGCATTTT
.	TRBV6-1	TRBJ2-3	.	CATRPGPPDTQYF	TGTGCCACCAGGCCAGGACCGCCAGATACGCAGTATTTT
.	TRBV4-3	TRBJ1-2	.	CASSQEDDSPYGYTF	TGCGCCAGCAGCCAAGAGGATGACAGTCCCTATGGCTACACCTTC
.	TRBV29-1	TRBJ1-2	.	CSVESQGSRLAINYGYTF	TGCAGCGTTGAGTCTCAGGGGTCTCGGCTTGCCATTAACTATGGCTACACCTTC
once	TRBV7-3	TRBJ2-6	TRBD1	CASSSINRGFGANVLTF	TGTGCCAGCAGCTCCATAAACAGGGGATTTGGGGCCAACGTCCTGACTTTC
.	TRBV14	TRBJ1-2	.	CASSQGGNLGYGYTF	TGTGCCAGCAGCCAAGGGGGAAATTTGGGCTATGGCTACACCTTC
.	TRBV30	TRBJ2-3	.	CAWSSLGVDAQYF	TGTGCCTGGAGTAGCCTGGGGGTGGATGCGCAGTATTTT
.	TRBV2	TRBJ2-4	.	CASSVGMNIQYF	TGTGCCAGCAGTGTGGGGATGAACATTCAGTACTTC
few	TRBV11-2	TRBJ2-7	.	CASSRQPYEQYF	TGTGCCAGCAGCCGCCAGCCCTACGAGCAGTACTTC
few	TRBV6-5	TRBJ1-5	.	CASSRTFDSNQPQHF	TGTGCCAGCAGTCGGACGTTTGATAGCAATCAGCCCCAGCATTTT
.	TRBV27	TRBJ2-7	TRBD1	CASRAGQGASYEQYF	TGTGCCAGCAGAGCGGGACAGGGGGCTTCCTACGAGCAGTACTTC